This T cell receptor beta chain was identified during a study of blood T cell repertoires in COVID-19. The table came from immunoSEQ multiplex PCR; TCRdb's copy has only in-frame clones and leaves some out. The profile covers over 450,000 clones, with approximately 91% appearing a single time and 7.8% taken by the ten largest. The CDR3 is made up of 18 amino acids. Sequenced: peripheral blood. This TCR was sampled from a woman between 50 and 59 years old with COVID-19, enrolled during active disease. The rearrangement uses TRBV21-1 and TRBJ2-2; the table's D call of TRBD2 was not tested on the DNA. TRBV21-1 corresponds to a pseudogene. In DNA form, the CDR3 reads TGTGCCAGCCGCCAAAGTCCCCGGGCGGGCTCGAACACCGGGGAGCTGTTTTTT. It is translated as CASRQSPRAGSNTGELFF.